What follows are 32 T cell receptor beta chains derived from one specimen sequenced in a study of shared clonotypes between healthy human individuals. TCRdb's table, derived via immunoSEQ multiplex PCR, lists solely in-frame clones and lacks some. The sample shows 2 million to 2.5 million clones, more than 85% of them seen only once. The sequenced sample consisted of naive CD4+ T cells from PBMCs. Subset meaning: CD45RA+ positively selected. The receptors originated from a man between 18 and 35 years old in good health. Some clones in this sample may be carry-over from other donors' samples.

J is TRBJ1-2 and V is TRBV28, with D unclear. V was trimmed by 2 bases and J by 1 base, leaving 5 bases between them. The CDR3 loop spans 13 amino acids. Germline CDR1 reads MDHEN; CDR2 reads SYDVKM. CDR3 region: CASSLQSNYGYTF. CDR3 sequence (DNA): TGTGCCAGCAGTTTACAGAGTAACTATGGCTACACCTTC.

The chain is built from TRBV4-2 and TRBJ2-7; 13 bases match TRBD2. V lost 4 bases to trimming and J lost 0 bases; unmatched junction nucleotides: 9. CDR1 is LGHNA and CDR2 is YNFKEQ in the germline V gene. This CDR3 comprises 18 residues. The CDR3 DNA sequence: TGTGCCAGCAGCCCGAGCCCCCGGACTAGCGGGAGCTCCTACGAGCAGTACTTC. It specifies CASSPSPRTSGSSYEQYF.

The chain couples TRBV5-1 to TRBJ2-5; no clear D gene. CDR1 and CDR2 from the germline V gene are SGHRS and YFSETQ. V was pared by 5 bases and J by 5 bases, with 16 bases between. This CDR3 spans 14 amino acids. CDR3 nucleotide sequence: TGCGCCAGCAGTCAAGGGCCCACCGGGGAGACCCAGTACTTC. It yields the protein CASSQGPTGETQYF. Full variable domain (rest looked up from reference TRBV5-1 and TRBJ2-5): KAGVTQTPRYLIKTRGQQVTLSCSPISGHRSVSWYQQTPGQGLQFLFEYFSETQRNKGNFPGRFSGRQFSNSRSEMNVSTLELGDSALYLCASSQGPTGETQYFGPGTRLLVL.

The rearrangement joins TRBV28 to TRBJ2-1; tentative D call: TRBD1 (5 bases). The germline V and J ends were trimmed by 7 bases and 7 bases, with 23 bases remaining between them. The CDR3 extends over 16 amino acids. Germline assignment: CDR1 MDHEN and CDR2 SYDVKM. CDR3 in amino acids: CASTTMGPTARNEQFF. DNA of the CDR3: TGTGCCAGCACAACAATGGGGCCGACCGCACGGAATGAGCAGTTCTTC.

The V and J genes are TRBV10-3 and TRBJ1-3, with D tentatively TRBD1 (5 bases). Trimming stripped 6 bases from V and 8 bases from J, with 14 bases between. CDR1 and CDR2 from the germline V gene are ENHRY and SYGVKD. The length of the CDR3 is 13 residues. DNA for the CDR3: TGTGCCATCAGGGGGACCCGGGGAGACACCATATATTTT. Translated: CAIRGTRGDTIYF.

The chain is built from TRBV25-1 and TRBJ2-1; D is undetermined. V was trimmed by 7 bases and J by 0 bases, leaving 13 bases between them. Germline CDR1 and CDR2: MGHDK and SYGVNS. This CDR3 has 15 residues. The CDR3 sequence: CASTWRSGSYNEQFF. CDR3 bases: TGTGCCAGCACTTGGCGTTCTGGCTCCTACAATGAGCAGTTCTTC.

The chain combines TRBV5-1 with TRBJ2-7, with D possibly matching TRBD1 (5 bases). This CDR3 comprises 14 residues. Germline V gene data show CDR1 as SGHRS and CDR2 as YFSETQ. Trimming removed 6 bases from V and 3 bases from J, with 16 bases in between. CDR3 amino acids: CASKVDTPGYEQYF. Written as DNA, the CDR3 is TGCGCCAGCAAGGTGGACACCCCAGGCTACGAGCAGTACTTC.

This clone was counted once. This chain connects TRBV9 to TRBJ1-2; no firm D call. This CDR3 has 13 amino acids. With 4 bases removed from V and 4 bases from J, the gap between germline ends came to 11 bases. Germline CDR1 SGDLS, CDR2 YYNGEE. DNA for the CDR3: TGTGCCAGCAGCTCCGACGGTGGCTATGGCTACACCTTC. As protein: CASSSDGGYGYTF. The complete variable domain, with remaining parts taken from reference TRBV9 and TRBJ1-2, reads DSGVTQTPKHLITATGQRVTLRCSPRSGDLSVYWYQQSLDQGLQFLIQYYNGEERAKGNILERFSAQQFPDLHSELNLSSLELGDSALYFCASSSDGGYGYTFGSGTRLTVV.

This chain joins TRBV7-2 and TRBJ1-2; D may be TRBD1 (6 bases). V lost 5 bases to trimming and J lost 10 bases, with 20 bases between them. CDR1 is SGHTA and CDR2 is FQGNSA in the germline V gene. The length of the CDR3 is 14 residues. CDR3 sequence (DNA): TGTGCCAGCAGCCCCGGGGGGGCAAAACAATACTACACCTTC. Translation: CASSPGGAKQYYTF.

The rearrangement uses TRBV4-2 and TRBJ2-7; 14 nucleotides match TRBD2. The CDR3 length is 16 residues. V dropped 4 bases and J dropped 6; count of bases not matched to a gene: 8. Per germline, CDR1 LGHNA and CDR2 YNFKEQ. The CDR3 bases are TGTGCCAGCAGCCGAGGGGGGACTAGCGGGAGAAGCGAGCAGTACTTC. Protein: CASSRGGTSGRSEQYF.

V and J are TRBV19 and TRBJ2-5; D possibly corresponds to TRBD1 (5 bases). V lost 2 bases to trimming and J lost 5 bases, with 18 bases between them. From germline, CDR1 is LNHDA and CDR2 SQIVND (reference sequence). The CDR3 length is 16 residues. CDR3: CASSILFRAHRETQYF. Written as DNA, the CDR3 is TGTGCCAGTAGTATACTTTTCAGGGCCCACCGGGAGACCCAGTACTTC.

This chain joins TRBV7-9 and TRBJ2-3; 7 bases map to TRBD1. J was trimmed by 8 bases and V by 8 bases; bases with no gene match: 19. Germline loops: CDR1 SEHNR, CDR2 FQNEAQ (reference sequence). The CDR3 is 16 amino acids. Here the CDR3 DNA reads TGTGCCAGCCCACCCCGCCAAGGGACAGTCGTAGCTACGCAGTATTTT. Its translation is CASPPRQGTVVATQYF.

The V and J genes are TRBV19 and TRBJ2-7, with D hard to call. The CDR3 totals 12 residues. The germline V and J ends were trimmed by 6 bases and 4 bases, with 10 bases remaining between them. Germline V gene lookup returns CDR1 LNHDA and CDR2 SQIVND (reference sequence). The CDR3 spells CASSPRPYEQYF. The CDR3 DNA reads TGTGCCAGTAGCCCGCGACCTTACGAGCAGTACTTC.

The chain carries TRBV25-1 and TRBJ1-2, with 9 nucleotides matching TRBD1. The J segment lost 8 bases and the V segment lost 5 bases, leaving 15 bases of the junction unmatched. Germline V gene lookup returns CDR1 MGHDK and CDR2 SYGVNS. This CDR3 region has 16 residues. The CDR3 sequence: CASSPLPDRGSRGYTF. CDR3 DNA: TGTGCCAGCAGTCCCCTGCCGGACAGGGGATCGAGAGGCTACACCTTC.

As concerns this clone: Other DNA sequences in this sample translate to the same CDR3. The gene calls are TRBV29-1 and TRBJ2-7; possibly TRBD1 for D (6 bases). The germline gives CDR1 SQVTM, CDR2 ANQGSEA. The CDR3 has 12 residues. Trimming shortened V by 6 bases and J by 0 bases, and 9 bases separated the two germline ends. Here the CDR3 reads CSVGQASYEQYF. CDR3 nucleotides: TGCAGCGTGGGACAAGCCTCCTACGAGCAGTACTTC.

The chain joins TRBV21-1 to TRBJ1-1. TRBV21-1 is noted as a pseudogene. This CDR3 region has 17 residues. The CDR3 loop is CASSKETGVNRDTEAFF. As DNA, the CDR3 is TGTGCCAGCAGCAAAGAGACGGGGGTCAATCGGGACACTGAAGCTTTCTTT.

This clone was counted a single time. The chain combines TRBV27 with TRBJ2-3; tentatively, D is TRBD2 (5 bases). The germline V and J ends were trimmed by 5 bases and 0 bases, with 18 bases remaining between them. Germline V CDR1 and CDR2: MNHEY, SMNVEV (reference sequence). The CDR3 is made up of 17 amino acids. The CDR3 region has the DNA TGTGCCAGCAGTCCGGGGAGACTGGGGATTAGCACAGATACGCAGTATTTT. Its translation is CASSPGRLGISTDTQYF.

The chain carries TRBV28 and TRBJ2-7; 8 bases are a match to TRBD1. Trimming cost V 5 bases and J 1 base; bases outside gene matches: 10. CDR1 MDHEN and CDR2 SYDVKM come from the germline V gene. The CDR3 is 16 residues long. CDR3 DNA: TGTGCCAGCAGTCCGAACAGGGGGAAGGCTTCCTACGAGCAGTACTTC. This encodes CASSPNRGKASYEQYF.

The chain recombines TRBV5-1 with TRBJ2-1; 8 nucleotides match TRBD1. CDR3 length equals 15 residues. V dropped 4 bases and J dropped 2; count of bases not matched to a gene: 5. Germline CDR1 is SGHRS and CDR2 is YFSETQ. CDR3 bases: TGCGCCAGCAGCCAGGACAGGGAGACCTACAATGAGCAGTTCTTC. This sequence encodes CASSQDRETYNEQFF.

The rearrangement links TRBV30 to TRBJ2-2, with a weak D call TRBD1 (6 bases). Germline CDR1 is GTSNPN and CDR2 is SVGIG (reference sequence). The CDR3 loop spans 12 amino acids. Trimming took off 8 bases at V and 5 bases at J, with 12 bases between the two ends. CDR3 sequence reads: CARLQGTGELFF. The DNA for the CDR3 is TGTGCCAGATTACAGGGTACCGGGGAGCTGTTTTTT.

In this sample, this clone turned up once. The chain uses TRBV28 and TRBJ2-3; D is perhaps TRBD1 or TRBD2 (5 bases each). The ends were cut back, 5 bases at V and 5 bases at J, with 11 bases in the middle. This CDR3 contains 13 residues. CDR1 MDHEN and CDR2 SYDVKM come from the germline V gene. The CDR3 sequence is CASSPWGKDTQYF. The CDR3 DNA sequence: TGTGCCAGCAGTCCCTGGGGGAAAGATACGCAGTATTTT.

Concerning this clone itself: The sample carries other DNA sequences with the same CDR3. This sequence joins TRBV5-4 and TRBJ2-7; 7 nucleotides line up with TRBD1. Germline CDR1 and CDR2: SGHNT and YYREEE (reference sequence). The CDR3 sequence is 14 residues long. Trimming removed 3 bases from V and 1 base from J; junction bases left unmatched: 4. As DNA, the CDR3 is TGTGCCAGCAGCTCGGGACAGAGTTCCTACGAGCAGTACTTC. It encodes CASSSGQSSYEQYF. The variable domain in full, completed from reference TRBV5-4 and TRBJ2-7, reads ETGVTQSPTHLIKTRGQQVTLRCSSQSGHNTVSWYQQALGQGPQFIFQYYREEENGRGNFPPRFSGLQFPNYSSELNVNALELDDSALYLCASSSGQSSYEQYFGPGTRLTVT.

This chain joins TRBV7-3 and TRBJ1-2; D unresolved. Germline V CDR1 and CDR2: SGHTA, FQGTGA. V lost 2 bases to trimming and J lost 3 bases, with 7 bases between them. CDR3 length equals 13 residues. The CDR3 DNA reads TGTGCCAGCAGCTTATTGGGATACTATGGCTACACCTTC. Amino acid sequence: CASSLLGYYGYTF.

V is TRBV21-1 and J is TRBJ2-3; the table calls TRBD2, which could not be checked here. TRBV21-1 is described as a pseudogene. The CDR3 is 13 residues long. The CDR3 region has the DNA TGTGCCAGCAGCGCTTTAGCGGGCCCTGGGCAGTATTTT. Its translation is CASSALAGPGQYF.

V usage is TRBV18 and J usage is TRBJ2-3; a possible D gene is TRBD2 (5 bases). The CDR3 is 16 residues long. Trimming left V 1 base short and J 0 bases short, with 11 bases between. Germline V CDR1 and CDR2: KGHSH, LQKENI. The CDR3, as DNA: TGTGCCAGCTCACCACGAGCGGATCCTAGCACAGATACGCAGTATTTT. Protein product: CASSPRADPSTDTQYF.

The CDR3 reads CASSPLAGLDTEAFF. The CDR3 bases are TGCGCCAGCAGCCCCCTAGCGGGGCTGGACACTGAAGCTTTCTTT. The chain couples TRBV5-1 to TRBJ1-1; tentative D call: TRBD1 (5 bases). The V end lost 4 bases, the J end lost 3 bases, and 16 bases lay between the germline ends. The V gene's germline CDR1 is SGHRS and CDR2 YFSETQ. The CDR3 has 15 amino acids.

This sequence joins TRBV4-3 and TRBJ2-7; D possibly corresponds to TRBD2 (6 bases). The CDR3 covers 13 residues. V was clipped by 3 bases and J by 3 bases, with 9 bases between them. Looked up from germline, CDR1 is LGHNA and CDR2 is YSLEER. This CDR3 reads CASSQRDGYEQYF. For the CDR3, the DNA is TGCGCCAGCAGCCAGCGGGACGGCTACGAGCAGTACTTC.

The CDR3 bases are TGTGCCAGTAGTTCGGCTTTATCCTACGAGCAGTACTTC. Residues: CASSSALSYEQYF. The chain uses TRBV19 and TRBJ2-7; D is uncertain. The germline gives CDR1 LNHDA, CDR2 SQIVND (reference sequence). The CDR3 has 13 amino acids. V was clipped by 5 bases and J by 1 base, with 9 bases between them. The full variable domain, rest sourced from reference TRBV19 and TRBJ2-7, is DGGITQSPKYLFRKEGQNVTLSCEQNLNHDAMYWYRQDPGQGLRLIYYSQIVNDFQKGDIAEGYSVSREKKESFPLTVTSAQKNPTAFYLCASSSALSYEQYFGPGTRLTVT.

The chain joins TRBV27 to TRBJ1-3; TRBD1 matches 7 bases. This CDR3 comprises 15 residues. J lost 6 bases, V lost 6 bases, and 11 bases had no gene match. Germline loops: CDR1 MNHEY, CDR2 SMNVEV (reference sequence). This chain's CDR3 is CASRSGGTAQNTIYF. The CDR3 coding sequence is TGTGCCAGCAGGTCCGGGGGGACAGCGCAAAACACCATATATTTT.

Turning to this clone: Mismatch with germline at one junction end may stem from a read error. This chain uses TRBV6-1 with TRBJ2-5; D might be TRBD1 (6 bases). This CDR3 spans 13 amino acids. Germline assignment: CDR1 MNHNS and CDR2 SASEGT. The DNA for the CDR3 is TGTGCCAGCAGTGAAATCTTATTAGAGCAGGGGAACTTC. Protein: CASSEILLEQGNF.

The gene calls are TRBV2 and TRBJ1-2; D gene unclear. The germline CDR1 and CDR2 sequences are SNHLY and FYNNEI. V was shortened by 8 bases and J by 4 bases, with 17 bases between the two germline ends. The CDR3 has 14 residues. The CDR3 here is CASVAGIRVYGYTF. Written as DNA, the CDR3 is TGTGCCAGCGTTGCGGGGATTCGTGTCTATGGCTACACCTTC.

The V call is TRBV5-1, the J call TRBJ1-6, with D unclear. Germline V gives CDR1 SGHRS, CDR2 YFSETQ. CDR3 length: 15 residues. The V gene lost 7 bases and the J gene lost 0 bases, with 11 bases spanning the gap. The CDR3: CASATTSSYNSPLHF. The CDR3 nucleotides are TGCGCCAGCGCCACCACGAGCTCCTATAATTCACCCCTCCACTTT.